Below are 28 T cell receptor beta chains sequenced from a single sample in a study of patients and donors after allogeneic stem cell transplantation. TCRdb redid the calling of the RT-PCR reads with MiXCR, one entry per CDR3 protein. The table lists 80,000 to 90,000 distinct CDR3 sequences, roughly 48% of them singletons. Sequencing was carried out using blood, either unsorted or a sorted T cell fraction (not recorded which). These receptors were taken from a human donor who was either an allogeneic HSCT recipient or a stem cell or donor lymphocyte infusion donor (not recorded which). It is not recorded whose cells these are; they may come from a transplant donor.

The chain uses TRBV12-3 or TRBV12-4 and TRBJ1-3; weak D call: TRBD1 (6 bases). Trimming removed 3 bases from V and 3 bases from J, with 18 bases in between. CDR3 length equals 17 residues. CDR3 DNA: TGTGCCAGCAGTTTTTCCGCCCCGGGGGCCGGTGGAAACACCATATATTTT. Protein product: CASSFSAPGAGGNTIYF.

The chain has TRBV12-3 or TRBV12-4 and TRBJ2-1; D unclear. This CDR3 has 15 residues. Trimming cost V 5 bases and J 8 bases, with 19 bases left between them. DNA of the CDR3: TGTGCCAGCAGTCTCGGTGACCGAGCCTTCGATGAGCAGTTCTTC. As protein: CASSLGDRAFDEQFF.

This rearrangement joins TRBV12-3 or TRBV12-4 to TRBJ1-2; D might be TRBD1 (5 bases). The CDR3 spans 15 residues. With 0 bases removed from V and 3 bases from J, the gap between germline ends came to 11 bases. For the CDR3, the DNA is TGTGCCAGCAGTTTAGCAGGGGCGGCTTACTATGGCTACACCTTC. Translated, it gives CASSLAGAAYYGYTF.

The sample holds one count of this clonotype. The J gene is TRBJ1-2, the V gene TRBV7-3, with TRBD1 identical over 9 bases. The CDR3 sequence is 18 residues long. Germline-derived CDR1 and CDR2 are SGHTA and FQGTGA. After removal of 1 base from V and 3 bases from J, the junction contained 12 bases not matched to a gene. Here the CDR3 DNA reads TGTGCCAGCAGCTTAAACGCGGGAACAGGGGGCGGGTACTATGGCTACACCTTC. Translation gives CASSLNAGTGGGYYGYTF.

The V and J genes are TRBV29-1 and TRBJ2-3, with 9 nucleotides matching TRBD2. Losses at the gene ends were 7 bases for V and 7 bases for J; bases not matched to a gene: 12. The CDR3 is 14 residues long. CDR1 and CDR2 (germline): SQVTM, ANQGSEA. In DNA form, the CDR3 reads TGCAGCGGCCTAGGGACTAGCCGTGGAAATACGCAGTATTTT. It encodes CSGLGTSRGNTQYF.

The J gene is TRBJ1-3, the V gene TRBV4-2, with D uncertain. Trimming removed 3 bases at V and 0 bases at J, with 18 bases between. The V gene's germline CDR1 is LGHNA and CDR2 YNFKEQ. This CDR3 spans 18 amino acids. The CDR3 region has the DNA TGTGCCAGCAGCCATGACCCAACCAGGTCGAGCTCTGGAAACACCATATATTTT. Protein sequence: CASSHDPTRSSSGNTIYF.

This clonotype was seen only a few times. V usage is TRBV7-9 and J usage is TRBJ1-2, with D possibly being TRBD1 (6 bases). V was pared by 0 bases and J by 1 base, with 9 bases between. The CDR3 is 15 amino acids. Looked up from germline, CDR1 is SEHNR and CDR2 is FQNEAQ (reference sequence). CDR3 region: CASSLAGQINYGYTF. The CDR3 coding sequence is TGTGCCAGCAGCTTAGCCGGACAGATTAACTATGGCTACACCTTC.

J is TRBJ1-5 and V is TRBV30; D gene ambiguous. Germline CDR1 GTSNPN, CDR2 SVGIG (reference sequence). V lost 0 bases and J lost 3, with 6 bases in between. The CDR3 runs to 13 residues. CDR3 DNA: TGTGCCTGGAGTGTGCGAGACAATCAGCCCCAGCATTTT. It specifies CAWSVRDNQPQHF.

The V gene is TRBV7-9, the J gene TRBJ2-3, with TRBD1 identical over 10 bases. Germline V gives CDR1 SEHNR, CDR2 FQNEAQ (reference sequence). This CDR3 is built from 16 residues. J gave up 3 bases and V 5 bases, and 8 bases lay outside the gene matches. The CDR3 DNA reads as TGTGCCAGCAGCCAAGCCGACAGGGGGCGGACAGATACGCAGTATTTT. The encoded protein is CASSQADRGRTDTQYF.

V is TRBV7-2 and J is TRBJ1-2; 7 bases are shared with TRBD1. Germline V CDR1 and CDR2: SGHTA, FQGNSA. V was pared by 5 bases and J by 7 bases, with 16 bases of the junction left unmatched. The CDR3 contains 16 residues. The CDR3 sequence: CASSRQGQPMAGGYTF. CDR3 nucleotides: TGTGCCAGCAGCCGACAGGGACAGCCCATGGCCGGTGGCTACACCTTC.

V gene TRBV4-2 combines with J gene TRBJ1-2; a weak D match, TRBD1 (5 bases). Germline V gene lookup returns CDR1 LGHNA and CDR2 YNFKEQ. The V end was cut by 3 bases, the J end by 1 base, with 9 bases between. The CDR3 has 14 residues. Here the CDR3 reads CASSHPTVNYGYTF. For the CDR3, the DNA is TGTGCCAGCAGCCACCCGACAGTTAACTATGGCTACACCTTC.

V is TRBV4-2 and J is TRBJ1-2; D uncertain. Trimming took 0 bases from V and 4 from J, leaving 6 bases between them. This CDR3 is built from 13 residues. Looked up from germline, CDR1 is LGHNA and CDR2 is YNFKEQ. CDR3 amino acids: CASSQEALYGYTF. The CDR3 coding sequence is TGTGCCAGCAGCCAAGAGGCCCTCTATGGCTACACCTTC.

This clonotype has more than one count but fewer than ten. The chain joins TRBV5-6 to TRBJ1-5, with D unresolved. V lost 0 bases and J lost 4, with 8 bases in between. Germline V gives CDR1 SGHDT, CDR2 YYEEEE. The CDR3 length is 14 residues. CDR3 DNA: TGTGCCAGCAGCTTGGCGGCAAGAAATCAGCCCCAGCATTTT. It encodes CASSLAARNQPQHF.

This clonotype was counted only a few times. The chain links TRBV9 to TRBJ1-1; 8 bases are shared with TRBD1. The CDR3 sequence is 17 residues long. V shed 4 bases and J 0 bases; nucleotides not matched to a gene: 11. Germline CDR1 and CDR2: SGDLS and YYNGEE. The CDR3 loop reads CASSPTTGGRMNTEAFF. For the CDR3, the DNA is TGTGCCAGCAGCCCTACAACAGGGGGGAGAATGAACACTGAAGCTTTCTTT. Variable domain in full (rest from reference TRBV9 and TRBJ1-1): DSGVTQTPKHLITATGQRVTLRCSPRSGDLSVYWYQQSLDQGLQFLIQYYNGEERAKGNILERFSAQQFPDLHSELNLSSLELGDSALYFCASSPTTGGRMNTEAFFGQGTRLTVV.

The chain couples TRBV11-2 to TRBJ2-1; D is ambiguous. V shed 5 bases and J shed 12 bases, with 11 bases lying between them. This CDR3 has 11 amino acids. Germline lookup yields CDR1 SGHAT and CDR2 FQNNGV. The chain's CDR3 is CASSLSSGQFF. For the CDR3, the DNA is TGTGCCAGCAGCCTCTCCTCTGGGCAGTTCTTC. Filled out from reference TRBV11-2 and TRBJ2-1, the complete variable domain reads EAGVAQSPRYKIIEKRQSVAFWCNPISGHATLYWYQQILGQGPKLLIQFQNNGVVDDSQLPKDRFSAERLKGVDSTLKIQPAKLEDSAVYLCASSLSSGQFFGPGTRLTVL.

This chain links TRBV7-2 with TRBJ2-3, with 9 nucleotides matching TRBD2. CDR3 length: 16 amino acids. CDR1 and CDR2 (germline): SGHTA, FQGNSA. V dropped 3 bases and J dropped 0; count of bases not matched to a gene: 4. The CDR3 nucleotides read TGTGCCAGCAGCTTCCGTCTAGCGGGAAGCACAGATACGCAGTATTTT. Its translation is CASSFRLAGSTDTQYF.

The V call is TRBV7-3, the J call TRBJ2-6, with D possibly matching TRBD2 (6 bases). Germline V gene data show CDR1 as SGHTA and CDR2 as FQGTGA. The V end lost 1 base, the J end lost 0 bases, and 16 bases lay between the germline ends. The CDR3 has 19 amino acids. The CDR3 loop reads CASSLKAGTTFSGANVLTF. For the CDR3, the DNA is TGTGCCAGCAGCTTAAAAGCGGGCACTACGTTCTCTGGGGCCAACGTCCTGACTTTC.

In its sample, this clonotype was seen a few times. V is TRBV7-9 and J is TRBJ1-4; D is possibly TRBD1 (6 bases). Germline CDR1 and CDR2: SEHNR and FQNEAQ (reference sequence). The CDR3 loop spans 18 amino acids. Trimming removed 0 bases at V and 0 bases at J, with 14 bases between. CDR3 sequence (DNA): TGTGCCAGCAGCTTAGCTTCTGGGGGCGGAGCAACTAATGAAAAACTGTTTTTT. It codes for CASSLASGGGATNEKLFF.

This clonotype was counted a single time. V usage is TRBV12-3 or TRBV12-4 and J usage is TRBJ2-1; possibly TRBD1 or TRBD2 for D (5 bases each). The CDR3 spans 18 residues. V was clipped by 2 bases and J by 2 bases, with 19 bases between them. DNA of the CDR3: TGTGCCAGCAGTTTAATCTCATGGGGGTTCGGACCCTACAATGAGCAGTTCTTC. It codes for CASSLISWGFGPYNEQFF.

The rearrangement uses TRBV12-3 or TRBV12-4 and TRBJ2-5; D possibly matches TRBD1 or TRBD2 (5 bases each). The CDR3 covers 16 residues. V lost 4 bases and J 1 base, leaving 16 bases between the germline ends. CDR3 coding DNA: TGTGCCAGCAGTTCAACCGAGACCGGGACCCAAGAGACCCAGTACTTC. It specifies CASSSTETGTQETQYF.

The chain recombines TRBV10-3 with TRBJ2-1; 8 bases align to TRBD2. The CDR3 consists of 17 residues. V lost 2 bases, J lost 2 bases, and 8 bases stayed unmatched. CDR1 and CDR2 (germline): ENHRY, SYGVKD. The CDR3 spells CAISEPLGRAPYNEQFF. CDR3 bases: TGTGCCATCAGTGAGCCCCTCGGGAGGGCCCCCTACAATGAGCAGTTCTTC.

This clonotype was observed at least ten times. The chain is built from TRBV12-3 or TRBV12-4 and TRBJ2-7; D is unresolved. V dropped 3 bases and J dropped 3 bases, with 6 bases sitting between them. The CDR3 totals 12 residues. CDR3 nucleotide sequence: TGTGCCAGCAGTTTGAGCGTCTACGAGCAGTACTTC. Protein product: CASSLSVYEQYF.

The chain employs TRBV4-1 and TRBJ1-1; D call uncertain. This CDR3 contains 14 residues. Germline CDR1 is MGHRA and CDR2 is YSYEKL. The V end was cut by 0 bases, the J end by 2 bases, with 7 bases between. This CDR3 reads CASSQDSRNTEAFF. In DNA, the CDR3 is TGCGCCAGCAGCCAAGATTCCCGAAACACTGAAGCTTTCTTT.

This clonotype was seen more than once but under ten times. V is TRBV28 and J is TRBJ1-2; 8 nucleotides align to TRBD1. V gave up 6 bases and J gave up 4 bases; unmatched junction bases: 7. This CDR3 spans 14 amino acids. Germline lookup yields CDR1 MDHEN and CDR2 SYDVKM. The DNA for the CDR3 is TGTGCCAGCAGAACGGGGACAGGAGTCTATGGCTACACCTTC. Its translation is CASRTGTGVYGYTF.

Concerning this clonotype itself: An end of the junction differs from the germline gene, which may be a read error. The chain combines TRBV4-3 with TRBJ1-1; D call uncertain. The CDR3 contains 15 residues. The V gene's germline CDR1 is LGHNA and CDR2 YSLEER. CDR3 region: CASSQRDTGNPEAFF. CDR3 DNA sequence: TGCGCCAGCAGCCAAAGGGATACCGGGAACCCTGAAGCTTTCTTT.

This clonotype was seen only a few times. In DNA form, the CDR3 reads TGCGCCAGCAGCCGGAACATGGGGATGAACACTGAAGCTTTCTTT. It is translated as CASSRNMGMNTEAFF. V usage is TRBV4-3 and J usage is TRBJ1-1; no reliable D call. This CDR3 is 15 amino acids long. The ends were cut back, 4 bases at V and 0 bases at J, with 12 bases in the middle. Germline V gives CDR1 LGHNA, CDR2 YSLEER.

This sequence joins TRBV27 and TRBJ2-1; D is possibly TRBD2 (6 bases). The CDR3 extends over 11 amino acids. Germline V lookup: CDR1 MNHEY, CDR2 SMNVEV (reference sequence). V was cut by 5 bases and J by 14 bases, with 13 bases left in between. The CDR3, as DNA: TGTGCCAGCAGTAACAGACTAGGGGAGTTCTTC. Translating gives CASSNRLGEFF.

The chain joins TRBV27 to TRBJ1-6; possible D gene TRBD1, 6 bases. Germline V CDR1 and CDR2: MNHEY, SMNVEV (reference sequence). Trimming removed 3 bases from V and 6 bases from J, with 12 bases in between. CDR3 size: 15 residues. The chain's CDR3 is CASSFDRNGNSPLHF. The DNA of the CDR3 is TGTGCCAGCAGTTTTGACAGGAACGGTAATTCACCCCTCCACTTT.